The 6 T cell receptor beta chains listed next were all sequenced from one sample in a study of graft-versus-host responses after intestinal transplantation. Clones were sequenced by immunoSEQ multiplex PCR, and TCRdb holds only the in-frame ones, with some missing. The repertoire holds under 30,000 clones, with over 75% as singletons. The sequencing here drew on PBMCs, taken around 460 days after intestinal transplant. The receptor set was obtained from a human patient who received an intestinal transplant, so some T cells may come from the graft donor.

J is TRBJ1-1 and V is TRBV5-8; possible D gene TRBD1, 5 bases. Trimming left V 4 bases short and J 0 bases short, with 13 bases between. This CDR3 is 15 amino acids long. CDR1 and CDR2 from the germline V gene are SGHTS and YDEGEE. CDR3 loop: CASSPWRGMNTEAFF. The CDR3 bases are TGTGCCAGCAGCCCGTGGAGGGGTATGAACACTGAAGCTTTCTTT. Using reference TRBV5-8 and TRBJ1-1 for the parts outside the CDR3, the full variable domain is EAGVTQSPTHLIKTRGQQATLRCSPISGHTSVYWYQQALGLGLQFLLWYDEGEERNRGNFPPRFSGRQFPNYSSELNVNALELEDSALYLCASSPWRGMNTEAFFGQGTRLTVV.

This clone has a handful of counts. The CDR3 DNA follows: TGCGCCAGCAGTCAACCTGACAGGAGGTATAGCAATCAGCCCCAGCATTTT. Encoded protein: CASSQPDRRYSNQPQHF. The chain joins TRBV23-1 to TRBJ1-5; D may be TRBD1 (6 bases). TRBV23-1 carries the ORF label, with uncertain function. Trimming left V 2 bases short and J 0 bases short, with 14 bases between. The CDR3 runs 17 residues.

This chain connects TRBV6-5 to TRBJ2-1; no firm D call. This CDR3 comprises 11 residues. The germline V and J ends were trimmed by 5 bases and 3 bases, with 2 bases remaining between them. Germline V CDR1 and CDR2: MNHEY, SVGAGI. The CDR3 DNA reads TGTGCCAGCAGTAACTACAATGAGCAGTTCTTC. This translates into CASSNYNEQFF.

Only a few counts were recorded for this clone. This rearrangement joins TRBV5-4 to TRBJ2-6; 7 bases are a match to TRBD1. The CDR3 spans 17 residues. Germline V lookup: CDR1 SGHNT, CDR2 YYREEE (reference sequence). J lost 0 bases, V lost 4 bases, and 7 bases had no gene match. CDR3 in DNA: TGTGCCAGCAGCGGAGGAAGGGGGCCCTCTGGGGCCAACGTCCTGACTTTC. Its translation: CASSGGRGPSGANVLTF.

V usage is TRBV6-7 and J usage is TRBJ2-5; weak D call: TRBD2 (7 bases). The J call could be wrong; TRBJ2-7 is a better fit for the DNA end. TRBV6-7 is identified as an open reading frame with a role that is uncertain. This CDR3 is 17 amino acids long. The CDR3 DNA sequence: TGTGCCAGCAGTGAGAGCCCCCGGGACATCGGGAGGTACGAGCAGTACTTC. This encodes CASSESPRDIGRYEQYF.

CDR3 DNA: TGTGCCAGCAGCGGGGATCGCGGGAGGGCAATAGATGAGCAGTTCTTC. It translates to CASSGDRGRAIDEQFF. The chain links TRBV9 to TRBJ2-1; 9 bases are a match to TRBD2. Trimming took 3 bases from V and 8 from J; bases not matched to a gene: 12. The CDR3 extends over 16 amino acids. Germline V gene lookup returns CDR1 SGDLS and CDR2 YYNGEE.